A single sample gave rise to the 19 T cell receptor beta chains below, sequenced in a study of cytomegalovirus exposure and HLA in healthy donors (dated by TCRdb to about 2017). The library was made by the immunoSEQ multiplex PCR assay. For the multiplex PCR, a mixture combining 60 forward primers for TCR Vbeta segments and 13 reverse primers for TCR Jbeta segments was used. As stored in TCRdb, this immuneACCESS dataset retains in-frame rearrangements with V and J assigned. A fraction of the clones does not appear; measured against another copy, unresolved V genes explain less than half of the discrepancy, and the remainder lacks a known reason. Here the sample has some 150,000 clones; around 79% occur a single time. 3% to 4.5% of the sample rests with the top ten. The sample taken for sequencing was PBMCs. These receptors were obtained from a male donor in good health and CMV-seronegative.

This chain uses TRBV19 with TRBJ1-1; TRBD1 agrees at 9 bases. CDR3 size: 15 residues. Germline V gives CDR1 LNHDA, CDR2 SQIVND (reference sequence). Unmatched junction bases numbered 15, after V lost 7 bases and J lost 9 bases. The CDR3 DNA reads as TGTGCCAGTAACCTACTAACAGGGGGCGGGACTAAAGCTTTCTTT. Its translation is CASNLLTGGGTKAFF.

The chain joins TRBV6-4 to TRBJ2-7; 7 bases match TRBD1. CDR3 length equals 23 residues. Germline lookup yields CDR1 MRHNA and CDR2 SNTAGT. V shed 2 bases and J 1 base; nucleotides not matched to a gene: 29. The CDR3 spells CASSDGGSSTGVIFLPLSYEQYF. CDR3 DNA: TGTGCCAGCAGTGACGGGGGCTCTTCCACAGGGGTAATCTTCCTACCCCTTTCCTACGAGCAGTACTTC.

The chain joins TRBV6-1 to TRBJ1-2; D gene uncertain. Trimming stripped 6 bases from V and 3 bases from J, with 11 bases between. Germline loops: CDR1 MNHNS, CDR2 SASEGT. The CDR3 contains 13 residues. The CDR3 here is CASRPGLDYGYTF. For the CDR3, the DNA is TGTGCCAGCAGGCCAGGTCTTGACTATGGCTACACCTTC.

V gene TRBV7-8 combines with J gene TRBJ1-1; tentative D call: TRBD1 (5 bases). Germline CDR1 SGHVS, CDR2 FQNEAQ. The V gene lost 3 bases and the J gene lost 1 base, with 9 bases spanning the gap. CDR3 length: 14 amino acids. The CDR3: CASSFGGRNTEAFF. In nucleotides, the CDR3 is TGTGCCAGCAGCTTTGGGGGGAGGAACACTGAAGCTTTCTTT.

The CDR3 DNA reads TGCGCCAGCAGCTTGGCGGGGGGACAAGAGACCCAGTACTTC. Translating it yields CASSLAGGQETQYF. The V gene is TRBV5-1, the J gene TRBJ2-5; 7 bases are shared with TRBD2. Germline CDR1 reads SGHRS; CDR2 reads YFSETQ. This CDR3 comprises 14 residues. V lost 0 bases to trimming and J lost 2 bases; unmatched junction nucleotides: 1. Together with reference TRBV5-1 and TRBJ2-5, the CDR3 gives the full variable domain: KAGVTQTPRYLIKTRGQQVTLSCSPISGHRSVSWYQQTPGQGLQFLFEYFSETQRNKGNFPGRFSGRQFSNSRSEMNVSTLELGDSALYLCASSLAGGQETQYFGPGTRLLVL.

The chain links TRBV6-6 to TRBJ2-1; 8 nucleotides agree with TRBD1. This CDR3 has 14 residues. Germline-derived CDR1 and CDR2 are MNHNY and SVGAGI (reference sequence). V was clipped by 6 bases and J by 6 bases; unmatched bases: 7. The CDR3 here is CASSSGTGANEQFF. CDR3 bases: TGTGCCAGCAGCTCCGGGACAGGAGCCAATGAGCAGTTCTTC.

The chain carries TRBV7-6 and TRBJ2-2; a weak D match, TRBD2 (5 bases). V dropped 1 base and J dropped 2 bases, with 11 bases sitting between them. Looked up from germline, CDR1 is SGHVS and CDR2 is FNYEAQ. The length of the CDR3 is 16 residues. CDR3 residues: CASSLVVGVNTGELFF. In DNA, the CDR3 is TGTGCCAGCAGCTTAGTTGTCGGGGTTAACACCGGGGAGCTGTTTTTT.

The gene calls are TRBV7-9 and TRBJ2-5; D is perhaps TRBD1 (8 bases). CDR3 length: 16 amino acids. With 0 bases removed from V and 4 bases from J, the gap between germline ends came to 15 bases. Germline CDR1 SEHNR, CDR2 FQNEAQ (reference sequence). The CDR3 coding sequence is TGTGCCAGCAGCTTAGCGCTAACAGGGGGGGGAGAGACCCAGTACTTC. It specifies CASSLALTGGGETQYF.

The chain couples TRBV11-2 to TRBJ2-1, with TRBD2 matching 9 bases. This CDR3 comprises 15 residues. Per the germline V gene, CDR1 is SGHAT and CDR2 is FQNNGV. Losses at the gene ends were 2 bases for V and 9 bases for J; bases not matched to a gene: 8. The CDR3 DNA reads as TGTGCCAGCAGCTTACTGCGCGGGAGGGCCCTTGAGCAGTTCTTC. Translation gives CASSLLRGRALEQFF.

The V gene is TRBV7-6, the J gene TRBJ2-5, with 11 bases identical to TRBD2. The J call may be mistaken, given a closer DNA end match to TRBJ2-7. The CDR3 length is 16 residues. From germline, CDR1 is SGHVS and CDR2 FNYEAQ. CDR3 sequence reads: CASSRLAGGGNYEQYF. The CDR3 bases are TGTGCCAGCAGCCGGCTAGCGGGAGGAGGTAACTACGAGCAGTACTTC.

J is TRBJ2-2 and V is TRBV7-2, with TRBD2 identical over 9 bases. This CDR3 comprises 17 residues. CDR1 SGHTA and CDR2 FQGNSA come from the germline V gene. After removal of 1 base from V and 6 bases from J, the junction contained 9 bases not matched to a gene. This CDR3 is CASSLGPGLAPSGELFF. CDR3 in DNA: TGTGCCAGCAGCTTAGGCCCGGGACTAGCCCCTTCCGGGGAGCTGTTTTTT.

The V and J genes are TRBV9 and TRBJ2-1; 10 nucleotides line up with TRBD2. CDR3 length: 16 residues. With V trimmed by 0 bases and J by 4 bases, 4 bases remained unmatched. Germline V gene lookup returns CDR1 SGDLS and CDR2 YYNGEE. The CDR3 DNA sequence: TGTGCCAGCAGCGTAGTTGCTAGCGGGGGTTACAATGAGCAGTTCTTC. Protein product: CASSVVASGGYNEQFF.

The V gene is TRBV9, the J gene TRBJ2-3; the D is unclear. CDR1 SGDLS and CDR2 YYNGEE come from the germline V gene. Trimming removed 3 bases from V and 3 bases from J, with 2 bases in between. The CDR3 extends over 11 amino acids. For the CDR3, the DNA is TGTGCCAGCAGCGCGACAGATACGCAGTATTTT. Protein product: CASSATDTQYF.

This clone was recorded a few times. V usage is TRBV6-4 and J usage is TRBJ2-3, with D possibly matching TRBD2 (6 bases). Trimming took 8 bases from V and 8 from J, leaving 26 bases between them. Germline V gene data show CDR1 as MRHNA and CDR2 as SNTAGT. The CDR3 sequence is 16 residues long. CDR3 in amino acids: CASQHSGSCSKGTQYF. The CDR3 nucleotides are TGTGCCAGCCAGCATAGCGGATCATGCAGTAAAGGTACGCAGTATTTT.

The chain joins TRBV4-3 to TRBJ2-5, with 12 bases fitting TRBD2. The J call is in doubt because the DNA end fits TRBJ2-7 better. The CDR3 contains 17 residues. Germline CDR1 reads LGHNA; CDR2 reads YSLEER. DNA for the CDR3: TGCGCCAGCAGCCAAGATCCCACTAGCGGGGGGACCTACGAGCAGTACTTC. Translating it yields CASSQDPTSGGTYEQYF.

The chain uses TRBV5-1 and TRBJ2-7; TRBD1 is a possible D gene (6 bases). CDR3 length: 14 amino acids. V was trimmed by 6 bases and J by 0 bases, leaving 13 bases between them. Per germline, CDR1 SGHRS and CDR2 YFSETQ. The CDR3 sequence: CASTLGDISYEQYF. The CDR3 DNA is TGCGCCAGCACCCTTGGGGACATCTCCTACGAGCAGTACTTC.

This chain joins TRBV27 and TRBJ2-5; 15 nucleotides agree with TRBD2. Looked up from germline, CDR1 is MNHEY and CDR2 is SMNVEV (reference sequence). The V gene end was trimmed by 4 bases and the J gene end by 5 bases; junction bases not matched to a gene: 14. This CDR3 has 19 amino acids. CDR3 sequence: CASSSQGLAGGNLLETQYF. In DNA, the CDR3 is TGTGCCAGCAGTTCCCAGGGACTAGCGGGGGGTAACCTATTGGAGACCCAGTACTTC.

The chain couples TRBV9 to TRBJ2-1; 9 nucleotides align to TRBD2. Trimming at V came to 1 base and at J to 2 bases, leaving 4 bases not matched to a gene. This CDR3 is built from 16 residues. Looked up from germline, CDR1 is SGDLS and CDR2 is YYNGEE. CDR3 region: CASSVTGGGAYNEQFF. The CDR3 nucleotides read TGTGCCAGCAGCGTAACCGGCGGGGGGGCCTACAATGAGCAGTTCTTC.

The chain combines TRBV6-5 with TRBJ1-2, with 7 bases matching TRBD1. The CDR3 length is 15 residues. The germline CDR1 and CDR2 sequences are MNHEY and SVGAGI. J was trimmed by 5 bases and V by 6 bases; bases with no gene match: 12. CDR3 sequence: CASSTGRGRGYGYTF. In DNA form, the CDR3 reads TGTGCCAGCAGCACGGGAAGGGGCAGGGGGTATGGCTACACCTTC.